This T cell receptor beta chain was sequenced in a study of T cells expressing NK-cell markers. On the study more broadly: Repertoires of TCR beta were obtained from T cells sorted as CD3+CD56+NKG2C+, CD3+CD56+NKG2C- and CD3+CD56-NKG2C+. Seven sequenced donors out of eight were HCMV-seropositive, one seronegative.

Scientists made TCR beta cDNA using 5'RACE template switching with UMIs. TCRdb reprocessed the 5' RACE reads and keeps a single row for each CDR3 protein, giving no DNA. This table holds 140,000 or so distinct CDR3 sequences. Germline V lookup: CDR1 SEHNR, CDR2 FQNEAQ (reference sequence). This CDR3 comprises 16 residues. The V and J genes are TRBV7-9 and TRBJ2-1; with no DNA, the TCRdb D assignment of TRBD2 cannot be verified. The TCR originated in a young man in good health. The source material was blood T cells: a sorted CD56 or NKG2C T cell subset, CD4+ or CD8+ T cells, or bulk PBMC T cells (not recorded which). The CDR3 protein is CASSQRRLGGDNEQFF.